This T cell receptor beta chain was recorded in a study of T cells in Graves' hyperthyroidism and ophthalmopathy. Study-level background: Peripheral blood was collected at initial diagnosis, before any treatment.

This clonotype was recorded many times. V gave up 4 bases and J gave up 3 bases, with 7 bases separating them. CDR1 and CDR2 from the germline V gene are SGHDT and YYEEEE. The CDR3 totals 12 residues. What was amplified from RNA transcripts were TCR beta CDR3 regions. Primed by the HTBI set, a first-round RT-PCR was run on the TCR CDR3. TCRdb used MiXCR to reprocess the multiplex PCR reads, holding one entry per CDR3 protein. This sample has about 680,000 distinct CDR3 sequences, with just over 35% found just once. The TCR sequence derives from a woman aged 40 to 50 with Graves' hyperthyroidism. Sequenced input: blood. This chain uses TRBV5-6 with TRBJ1-2; D remains ambiguous. CDR3 in amino acids: CASSALDYGYTF. CDR3 nucleotides: TGTGCCAGCAGCGCACTGGACTATGGCTACACCTTC.